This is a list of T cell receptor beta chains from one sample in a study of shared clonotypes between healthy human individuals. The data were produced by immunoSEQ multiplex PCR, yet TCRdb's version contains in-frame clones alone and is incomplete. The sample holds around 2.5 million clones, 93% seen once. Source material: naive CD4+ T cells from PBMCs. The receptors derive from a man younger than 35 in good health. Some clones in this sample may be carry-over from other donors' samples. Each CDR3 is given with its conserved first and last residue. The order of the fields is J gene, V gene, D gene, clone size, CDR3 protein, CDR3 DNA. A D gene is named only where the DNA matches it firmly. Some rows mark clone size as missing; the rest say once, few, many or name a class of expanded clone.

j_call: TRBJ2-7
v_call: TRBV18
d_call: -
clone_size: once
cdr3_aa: CASSRESYEQYF
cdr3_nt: TGTGCCAGCTCACGAGAGTCCTACGAGCAGTACTTC

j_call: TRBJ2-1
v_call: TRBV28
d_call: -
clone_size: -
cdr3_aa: CASRLANSYNEQFF
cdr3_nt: TGTGCCAGCAGGCTAGCGAACTCCTACAATGAGCAGTTCTTC

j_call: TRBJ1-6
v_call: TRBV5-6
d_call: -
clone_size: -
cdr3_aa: CASSFGDSPLHF
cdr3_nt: TGTGCCAGCAGCTTTGGGGATTCACCCCTCCACTTT

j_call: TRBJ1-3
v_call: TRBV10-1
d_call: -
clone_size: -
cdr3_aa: CASSESRYRRPISGNTIYF
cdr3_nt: TGCGCCAGCAGTGAGTCGCGGTATCGCAGACCCATCTCTGGAAACACCATATATTTT

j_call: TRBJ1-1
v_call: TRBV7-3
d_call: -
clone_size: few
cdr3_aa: CASSSTVNTEAFF
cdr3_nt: TGTGCCAGCAGCTCAACAGTGAACACTGAAGCTTTCTTT

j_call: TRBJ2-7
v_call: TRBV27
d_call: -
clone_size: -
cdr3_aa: CASTSPEGDSSYEQYF
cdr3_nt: TGTGCCAGCACCTCTCCCGAGGGGGACTCCTCCTACGAGCAGTACTTC

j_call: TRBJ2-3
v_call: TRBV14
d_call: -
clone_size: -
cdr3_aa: CASSQDFHPSTDTQYF
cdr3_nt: TGTGCCAGCAGCCAAGATTTTCATCCTAGCACAGATACGCAGTATTTT

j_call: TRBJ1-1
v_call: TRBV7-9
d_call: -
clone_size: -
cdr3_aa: CASSLRWETRTEAFF
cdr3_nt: TGTGCCAGCAGCTTAAGGTGGGAAACCCGCACTGAAGCTTTCTTT

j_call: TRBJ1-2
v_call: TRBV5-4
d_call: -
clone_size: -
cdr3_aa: CASSFVQGGYGYTF
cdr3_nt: TGTGCCAGCAGCTTTGTACAGGGAGGCTATGGCTACACCTTC

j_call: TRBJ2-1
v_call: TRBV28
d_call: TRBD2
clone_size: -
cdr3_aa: CASSTPRGTSGREEQFF
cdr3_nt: TGTGCCAGCAGTACCCCACGTGGCACTAGCGGGAGGGAAGAGCAGTTCTTC

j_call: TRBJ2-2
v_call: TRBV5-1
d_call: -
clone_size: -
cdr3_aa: CASSFRTGLASTGELFF
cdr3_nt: TGCGCCAGCAGCTTCCGCACGGGGCTAGCGTCCACCGGGGAGCTGTTTTTT

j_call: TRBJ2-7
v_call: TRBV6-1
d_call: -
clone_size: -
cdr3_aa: CASSELGGGFQYF
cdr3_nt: TGTGCCAGCAGTGAATTGGGGGGCGGATTCCAGTACTTC

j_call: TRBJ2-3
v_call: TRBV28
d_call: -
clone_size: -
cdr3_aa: CASSSRRSTDTQYF
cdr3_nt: TGTGCCAGCAGTTCTAGGCGGAGCACAGATACGCAGTATTTT

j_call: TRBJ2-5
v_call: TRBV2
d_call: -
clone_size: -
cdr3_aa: CASQWVAVWTQYF
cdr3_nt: TGTGCCAGCCAATGGGTGGCTGTTTGGACCCAGTACTTC

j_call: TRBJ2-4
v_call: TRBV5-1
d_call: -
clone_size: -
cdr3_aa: CASSLLQGLRGAKNIQYF
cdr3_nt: TGCGCCAGCAGCTTGTTACAGGGATTGCGCGGTGCCAAAAACATTCAGTACTTC

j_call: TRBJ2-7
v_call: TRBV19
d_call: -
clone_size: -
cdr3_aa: CASSIGSGGYEQYF
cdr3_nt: TGTGCCAGTAGTATAGGCAGCGGAGGCTACGAGCAGTACTTC

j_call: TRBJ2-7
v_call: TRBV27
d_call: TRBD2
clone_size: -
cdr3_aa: CATSRLAVPSYEQYF
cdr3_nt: TGTGCCACCTCCCGGCTAGCGGTTCCCTCCTACGAGCAGTACTTC

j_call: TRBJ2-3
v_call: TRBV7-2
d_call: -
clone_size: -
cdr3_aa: CASSLARTDTQYF
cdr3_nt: TGTGCCAGCAGCTTGGCGAGGACAGATACGCAGTATTTT

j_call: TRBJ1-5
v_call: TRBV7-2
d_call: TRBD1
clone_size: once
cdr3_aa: CASSLEGQGYQPQHF
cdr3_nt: TGTGCCAGCAGCTTAGAGGGACAGGGGTACCAGCCCCAGCATTTT

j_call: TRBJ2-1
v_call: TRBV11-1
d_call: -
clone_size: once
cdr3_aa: CASSLGQGWDEQFF
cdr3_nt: TGTGCCAGCAGCTTAGGGCAGGGGTGGGATGAGCAGTTCTTC

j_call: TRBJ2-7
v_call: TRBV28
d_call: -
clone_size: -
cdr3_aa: CASSPSRRARRRYEQYF
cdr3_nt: TGTGCCAGCAGCCCCTCCCGACGCGCCAGAAGGCGGTACGAGCAGTACTTC

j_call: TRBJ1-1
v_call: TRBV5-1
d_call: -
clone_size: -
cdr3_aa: CASSLAGVWNTEAFF
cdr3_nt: TGCGCCAGCAGCTTGGCAGGGGTGTGGAACACTGAAGCTTTCTTT

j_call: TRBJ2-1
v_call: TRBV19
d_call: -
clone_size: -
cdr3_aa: CASSIGVNNEQFF
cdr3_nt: TGTGCCAGTAGTATAGGCGTAAACAATGAGCAGTTCTTC

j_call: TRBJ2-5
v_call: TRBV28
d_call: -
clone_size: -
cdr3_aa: CASSLSVGQETQYF
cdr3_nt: TGTGCCAGCAGTTTATCGGTCGGCCAAGAGACCCAGTACTTC

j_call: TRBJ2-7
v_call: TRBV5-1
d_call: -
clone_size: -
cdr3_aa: CASSAGTVNYEQYF
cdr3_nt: TGCGCCAGCAGCGCAGGGACGGTAAACTACGAGCAGTACTTC

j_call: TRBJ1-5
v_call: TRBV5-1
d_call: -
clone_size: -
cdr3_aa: CASSPHPWDGYNQPQHF
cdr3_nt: TGCGCCAGCAGCCCTCACCCTTGGGACGGATACAATCAGCCCCAGCATTTT

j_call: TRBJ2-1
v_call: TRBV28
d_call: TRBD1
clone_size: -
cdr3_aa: CASSLGQGFSNEQFF
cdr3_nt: TGTGCCAGCAGTCTGGGACAGGGGTTCTCCAATGAGCAGTTCTTC

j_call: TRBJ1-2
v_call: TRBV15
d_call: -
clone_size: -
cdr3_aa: CATSSPPDGNYGYTF
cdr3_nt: TGTGCCACCAGCAGTCCTCCGGACGGAAACTATGGCTACACCTTC

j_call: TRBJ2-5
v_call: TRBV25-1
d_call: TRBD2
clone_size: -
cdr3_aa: CASSAVLERGVDETQYF
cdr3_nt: TGTGCCAGCAGTGCCGTACTGGAGCGGGGGGTTGATGAGACCCAGTACTTC

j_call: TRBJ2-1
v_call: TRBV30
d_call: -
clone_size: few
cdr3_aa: CAWRAYNEQFF
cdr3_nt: TGTGCCTGGAGGGCCTACAATGAGCAGTTCTTC

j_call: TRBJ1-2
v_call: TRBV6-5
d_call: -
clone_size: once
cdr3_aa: CASSSISAANYGYTF
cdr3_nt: TGTGCCAGCAGCTCCATCTCGGCGGCTAACTATGGCTACACCTTC

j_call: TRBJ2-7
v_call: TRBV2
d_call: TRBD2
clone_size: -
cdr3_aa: CATQTSGIGRQYF
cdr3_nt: TGTGCCACCCAGACTAGCGGGATCGGTCGGCAGTACTTC

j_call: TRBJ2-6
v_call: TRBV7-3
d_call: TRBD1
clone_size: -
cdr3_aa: CASSRQGPAGANVLTF
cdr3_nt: TGTGCCAGCAGCCGACAGGGGCCGGCCGGGGCCAACGTCCTGACTTTC

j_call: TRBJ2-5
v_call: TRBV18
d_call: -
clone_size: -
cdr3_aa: CASSLSGSQETQYF
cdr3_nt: TGTGCCAGCTCACTCTCTGGGAGCCAAGAGACCCAGTACTTC

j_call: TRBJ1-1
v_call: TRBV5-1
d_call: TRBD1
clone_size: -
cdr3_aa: CASSFSPGTDSEAFF
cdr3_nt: TGCGCCAGCAGCTTTTCCCCCGGGACAGACAGTGAAGCTTTCTTT

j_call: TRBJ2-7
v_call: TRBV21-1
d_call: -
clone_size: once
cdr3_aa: CASSKGHRGTPSSYEQYF
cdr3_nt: TGTGCCAGCAGCAAAGGACACAGGGGGACGCCGAGCTCCTACGAGCAGTACTTC

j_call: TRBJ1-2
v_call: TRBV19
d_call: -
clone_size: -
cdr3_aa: CASSIVGNYGYTF
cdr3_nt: TGTGCCAGTAGTATAGTCGGCAACTATGGCTACACCTTC

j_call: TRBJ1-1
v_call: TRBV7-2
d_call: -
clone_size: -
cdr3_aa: CASRAASPNTEAFF
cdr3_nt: TGTGCCAGCAGGGCAGCCTCACCGAACACTGAAGCTTTCTTT

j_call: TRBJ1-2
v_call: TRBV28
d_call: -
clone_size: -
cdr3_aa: CASSPDTYGYTF
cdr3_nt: TGTGCCAGCAGCCCAGATACCTATGGCTACACCTTC

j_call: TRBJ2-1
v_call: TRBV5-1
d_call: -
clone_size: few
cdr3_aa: CASSLARDEQFF
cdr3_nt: TGCGCCAGCAGCTTGGCCAGGGATGAGCAGTTCTTC

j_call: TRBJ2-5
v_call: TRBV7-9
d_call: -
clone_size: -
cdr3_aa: CASRTARSYQQETQYF
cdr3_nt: TGTGCCAGCCGCACCGCCCGGTCCTATCAACAAGAGACCCAGTACTTC

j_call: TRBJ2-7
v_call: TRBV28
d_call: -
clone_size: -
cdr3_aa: CASSLSGAPLYEQYF
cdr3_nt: TGTGCCAGCAGTTTGTCAGGGGCTCCCCTCTACGAGCAGTACTTC

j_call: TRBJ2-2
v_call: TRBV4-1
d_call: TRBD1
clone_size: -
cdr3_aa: CASSQPADRGIGGELFF
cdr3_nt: TGCGCCAGCAGCCAACCAGCGGACAGGGGCATTGGTGGGGAGCTGTTTTTT

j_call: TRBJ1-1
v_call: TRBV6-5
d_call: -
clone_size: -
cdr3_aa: CASSYSRITEAFF
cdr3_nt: TGTGCCAGCAGTTACTCTAGAATCACTGAAGCTTTCTTT

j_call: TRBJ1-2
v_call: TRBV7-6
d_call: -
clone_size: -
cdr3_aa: CASSQGRGYYGYTF
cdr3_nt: TGTGCCAGCAGCCAAGGGAGGGGCTACTATGGCTACACCTTC

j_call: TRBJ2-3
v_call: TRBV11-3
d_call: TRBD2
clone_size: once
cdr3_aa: CASSLGLADLTDTQYF
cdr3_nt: TGTGCCAGCAGCTTAGGACTAGCGGATCTCACAGATACGCAGTATTTT

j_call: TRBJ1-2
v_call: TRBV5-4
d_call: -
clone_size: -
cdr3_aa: CASTSGGKEDYGYTF
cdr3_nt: TGTGCCAGCACCTCCGGTGGCAAGGAGGACTATGGCTACACCTTC

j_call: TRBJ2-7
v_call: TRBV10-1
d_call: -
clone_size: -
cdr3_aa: CASSEQGGGEQYF
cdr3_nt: TGCGCCAGCAGTGAGCAGGGGGGAGGCGAGCAGTACTTC